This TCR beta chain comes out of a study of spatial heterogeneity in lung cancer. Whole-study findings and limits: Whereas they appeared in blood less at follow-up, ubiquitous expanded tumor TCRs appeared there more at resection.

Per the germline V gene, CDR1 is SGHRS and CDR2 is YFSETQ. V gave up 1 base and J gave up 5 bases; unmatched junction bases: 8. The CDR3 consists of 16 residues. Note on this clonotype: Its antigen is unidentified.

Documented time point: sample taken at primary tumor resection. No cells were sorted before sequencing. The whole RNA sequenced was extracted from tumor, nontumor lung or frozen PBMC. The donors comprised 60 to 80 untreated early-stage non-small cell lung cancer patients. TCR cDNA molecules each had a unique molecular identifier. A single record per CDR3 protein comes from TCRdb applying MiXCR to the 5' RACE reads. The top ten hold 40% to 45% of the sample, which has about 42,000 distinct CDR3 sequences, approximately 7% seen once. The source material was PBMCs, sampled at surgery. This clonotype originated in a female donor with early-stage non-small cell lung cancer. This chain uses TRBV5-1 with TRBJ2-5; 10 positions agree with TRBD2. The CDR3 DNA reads TGCGCCAGCAGCTTGCAAAGCGGGGGGGCCGGTGAGACCCAGTACTTC. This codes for CASSLQSGGAGETQYF.